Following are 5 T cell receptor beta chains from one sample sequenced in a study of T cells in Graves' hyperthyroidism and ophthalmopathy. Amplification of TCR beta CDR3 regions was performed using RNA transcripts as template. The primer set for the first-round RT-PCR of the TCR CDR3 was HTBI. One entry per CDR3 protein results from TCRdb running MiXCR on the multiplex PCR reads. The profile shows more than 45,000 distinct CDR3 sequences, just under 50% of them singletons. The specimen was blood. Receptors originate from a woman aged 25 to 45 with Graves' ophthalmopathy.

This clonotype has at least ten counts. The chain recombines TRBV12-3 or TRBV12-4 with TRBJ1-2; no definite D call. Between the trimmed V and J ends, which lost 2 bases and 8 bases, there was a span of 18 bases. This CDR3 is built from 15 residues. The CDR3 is CASSLRKGLREGYTF. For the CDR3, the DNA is TGTGCCAGCAGTTTAAGAAAGGGCCTTCGCGAGGGCTACACCTTC.

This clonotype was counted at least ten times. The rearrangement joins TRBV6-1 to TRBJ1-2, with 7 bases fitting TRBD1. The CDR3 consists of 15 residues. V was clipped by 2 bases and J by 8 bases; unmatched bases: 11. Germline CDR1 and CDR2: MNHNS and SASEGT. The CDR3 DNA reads TGTGCCAGCAGTGAAAGGGGGACAGACCCAAGGGGCTACACCTTC. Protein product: CASSERGTDPRGYTF.

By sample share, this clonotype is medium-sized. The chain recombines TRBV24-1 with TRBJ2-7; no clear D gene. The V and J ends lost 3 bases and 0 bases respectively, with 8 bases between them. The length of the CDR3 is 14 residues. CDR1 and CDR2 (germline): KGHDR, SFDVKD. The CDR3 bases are TGTGCCACCAGTGATACCGATAGCTCCTACGAGCAGTACTTC. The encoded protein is CATSDTDSSYEQYF.

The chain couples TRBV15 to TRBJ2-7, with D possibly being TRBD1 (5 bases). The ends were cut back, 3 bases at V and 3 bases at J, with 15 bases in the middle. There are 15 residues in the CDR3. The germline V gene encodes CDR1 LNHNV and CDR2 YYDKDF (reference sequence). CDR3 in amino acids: CATSSASWGNYEQYF. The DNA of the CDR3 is TGTGCCACCAGCAGCGCTTCGTGGGGCAACTACGAGCAGTACTTC. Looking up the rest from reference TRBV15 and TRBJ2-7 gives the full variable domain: DAMVIQNPRYQVTQFGKPVTLSCSQTLNHNVMYWYQQKSSQAPKLLFHYYDKDFNNEADTPDNFQSRRPNTSFCFLDIRSPGLGDTAMYLCATSSASWGNYEQYFGPGTRLTVT.

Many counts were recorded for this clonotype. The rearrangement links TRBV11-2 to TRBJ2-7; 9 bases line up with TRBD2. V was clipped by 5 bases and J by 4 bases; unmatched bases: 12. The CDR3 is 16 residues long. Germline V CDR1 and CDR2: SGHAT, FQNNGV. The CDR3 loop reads CASSLRAGGGFYEQYF. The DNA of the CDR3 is TGTGCCAGCAGCCTCAGAGCGGGAGGTGGGTTTTACGAGCAGTACTTC.